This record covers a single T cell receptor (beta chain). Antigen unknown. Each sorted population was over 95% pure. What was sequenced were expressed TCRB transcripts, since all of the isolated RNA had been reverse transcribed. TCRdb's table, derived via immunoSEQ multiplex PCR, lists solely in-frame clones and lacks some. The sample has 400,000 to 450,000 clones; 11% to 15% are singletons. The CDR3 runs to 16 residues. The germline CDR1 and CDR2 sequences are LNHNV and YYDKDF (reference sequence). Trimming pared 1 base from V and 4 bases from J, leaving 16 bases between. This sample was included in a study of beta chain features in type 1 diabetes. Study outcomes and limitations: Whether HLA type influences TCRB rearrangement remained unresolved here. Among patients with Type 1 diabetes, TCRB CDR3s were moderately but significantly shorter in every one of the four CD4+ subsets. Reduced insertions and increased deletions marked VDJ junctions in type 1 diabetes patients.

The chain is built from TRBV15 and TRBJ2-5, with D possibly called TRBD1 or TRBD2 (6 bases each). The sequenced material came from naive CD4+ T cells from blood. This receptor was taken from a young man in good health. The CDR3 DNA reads TGTGCCACCAGCAGAGGAGGGGGGTTGCGTGGAGAGACCCAGTACTTC. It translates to CATSRGGGLRGETQYF.